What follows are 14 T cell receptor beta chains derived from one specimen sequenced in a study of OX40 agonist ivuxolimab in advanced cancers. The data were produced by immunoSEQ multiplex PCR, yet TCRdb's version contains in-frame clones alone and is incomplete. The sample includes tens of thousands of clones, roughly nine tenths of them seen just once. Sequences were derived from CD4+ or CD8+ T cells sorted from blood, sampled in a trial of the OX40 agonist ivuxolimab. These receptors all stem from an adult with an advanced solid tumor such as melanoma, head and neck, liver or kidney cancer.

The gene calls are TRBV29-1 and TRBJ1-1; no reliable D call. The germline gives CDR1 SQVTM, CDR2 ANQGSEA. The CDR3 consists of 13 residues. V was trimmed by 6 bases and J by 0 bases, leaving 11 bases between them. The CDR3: CSVRGDLNTEAFF. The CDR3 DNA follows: TGCAGCGTGCGGGGAGATTTGAACACTGAAGCTTTCTTT.

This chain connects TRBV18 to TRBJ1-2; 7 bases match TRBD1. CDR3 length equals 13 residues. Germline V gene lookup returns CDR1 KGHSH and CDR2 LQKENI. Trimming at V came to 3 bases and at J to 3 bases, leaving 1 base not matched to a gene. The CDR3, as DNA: TGTGCCAGCTCACCGGGGACAGACTATGGCTACACCTTC. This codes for CASSPGTDYGYTF.

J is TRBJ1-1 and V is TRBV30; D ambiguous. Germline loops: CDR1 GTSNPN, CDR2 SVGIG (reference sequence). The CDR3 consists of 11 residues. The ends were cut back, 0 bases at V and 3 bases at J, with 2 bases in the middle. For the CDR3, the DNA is TGTGCCTGGAGTGTATACACTGAAGCTTTCTTT. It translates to CAWSVYTEAFF.

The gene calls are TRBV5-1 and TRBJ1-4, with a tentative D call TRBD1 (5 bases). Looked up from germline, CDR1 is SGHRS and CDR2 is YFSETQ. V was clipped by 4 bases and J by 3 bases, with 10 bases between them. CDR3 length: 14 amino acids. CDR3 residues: CASSLGTANEKLFF. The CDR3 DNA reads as TGCGCCAGCAGCCTAGGGACGGCTAATGAAAAACTGTTTTTT.

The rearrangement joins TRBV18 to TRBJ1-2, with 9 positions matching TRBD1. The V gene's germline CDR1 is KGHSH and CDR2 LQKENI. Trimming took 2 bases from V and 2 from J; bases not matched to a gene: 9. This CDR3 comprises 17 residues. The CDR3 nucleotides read TGTGCCAGCTCACCAGGACAGGGGCCGATATTGAACTATGGCTACACCTTC. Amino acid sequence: CASSPGQGPILNYGYTF.

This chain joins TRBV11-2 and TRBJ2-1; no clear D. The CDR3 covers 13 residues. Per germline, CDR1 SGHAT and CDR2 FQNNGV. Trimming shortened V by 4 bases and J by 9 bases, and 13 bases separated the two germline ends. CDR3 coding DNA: TGTGCCAGCAGCTCATCGACCCCCGGTGAGCAGTTCTTC. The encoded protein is CASSSSTPGEQFF.

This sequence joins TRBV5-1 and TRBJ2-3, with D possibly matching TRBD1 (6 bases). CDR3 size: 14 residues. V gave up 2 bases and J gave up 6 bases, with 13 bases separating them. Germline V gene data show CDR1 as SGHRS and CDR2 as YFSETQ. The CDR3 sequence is CASSFAGVGDTQYF. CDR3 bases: TGCGCCAGCAGCTTCGCAGGGGTTGGGGATACGCAGTATTTT.

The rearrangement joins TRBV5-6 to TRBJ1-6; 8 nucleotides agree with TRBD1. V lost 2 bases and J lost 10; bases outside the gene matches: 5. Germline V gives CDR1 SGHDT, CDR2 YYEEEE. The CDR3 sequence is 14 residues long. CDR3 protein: CASSFPGGASPLHF. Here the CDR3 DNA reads TGTGCCAGCAGCTTCCCAGGGGGCGCGTCACCCCTCCACTTT.

As DNA, the CDR3 is TGTGCCAGCAGTGTCGGTAGGACTAGCGGTTCGACAGATACGCAGTATTTT. Translation gives CASSVGRTSGSTDTQYF. This chain uses TRBV6-1 with TRBJ2-3; TRBD2 aligns across 10 bases. Germline CDR1 and CDR2: MNHNS and SASEGT. CDR3 length equals 17 residues. The ends lost 4 bases at V and 3 bases at J; junction bases unmatched: 10.

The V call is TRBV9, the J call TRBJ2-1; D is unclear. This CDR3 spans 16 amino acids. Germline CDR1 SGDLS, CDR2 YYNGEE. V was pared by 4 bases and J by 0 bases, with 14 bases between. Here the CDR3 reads CASSLTDPSSYNEQFF. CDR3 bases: TGTGCCAGCAGCCTCACGGATCCTAGCTCCTACAATGAGCAGTTCTTC.

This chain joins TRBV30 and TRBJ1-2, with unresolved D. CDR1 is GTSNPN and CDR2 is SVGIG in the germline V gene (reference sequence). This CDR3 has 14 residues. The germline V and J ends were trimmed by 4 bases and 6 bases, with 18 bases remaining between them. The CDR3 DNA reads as TGTGCCTGGAACCGAGGCGAATCAAGGAATGGCTACACCTTC. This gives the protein CAWNRGESRNGYTF.

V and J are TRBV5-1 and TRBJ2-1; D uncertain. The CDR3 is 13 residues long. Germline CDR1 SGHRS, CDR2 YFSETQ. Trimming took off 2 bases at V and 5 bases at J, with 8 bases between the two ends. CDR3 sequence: CASSLSIDNEQFF. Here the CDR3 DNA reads TGCGCCAGCAGCTTATCTATAGACAATGAGCAGTTCTTC.

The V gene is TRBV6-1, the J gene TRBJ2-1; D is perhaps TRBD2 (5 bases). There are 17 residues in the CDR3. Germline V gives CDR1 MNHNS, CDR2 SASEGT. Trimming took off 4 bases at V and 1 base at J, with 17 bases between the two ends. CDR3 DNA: TGTGCCAGCAGTGTAAGTACCAGACTAAGGTCCTACAATGAGCAGTTCTTC. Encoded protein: CASSVSTRLRSYNEQFF.

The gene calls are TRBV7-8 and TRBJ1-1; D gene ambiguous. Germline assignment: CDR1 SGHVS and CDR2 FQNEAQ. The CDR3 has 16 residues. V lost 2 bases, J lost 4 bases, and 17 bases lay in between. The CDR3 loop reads CASSLRPTHRGTEAFF. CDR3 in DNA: TGTGCCAGCAGCTTAAGGCCTACCCACCGGGGCACTGAAGCTTTCTTT.